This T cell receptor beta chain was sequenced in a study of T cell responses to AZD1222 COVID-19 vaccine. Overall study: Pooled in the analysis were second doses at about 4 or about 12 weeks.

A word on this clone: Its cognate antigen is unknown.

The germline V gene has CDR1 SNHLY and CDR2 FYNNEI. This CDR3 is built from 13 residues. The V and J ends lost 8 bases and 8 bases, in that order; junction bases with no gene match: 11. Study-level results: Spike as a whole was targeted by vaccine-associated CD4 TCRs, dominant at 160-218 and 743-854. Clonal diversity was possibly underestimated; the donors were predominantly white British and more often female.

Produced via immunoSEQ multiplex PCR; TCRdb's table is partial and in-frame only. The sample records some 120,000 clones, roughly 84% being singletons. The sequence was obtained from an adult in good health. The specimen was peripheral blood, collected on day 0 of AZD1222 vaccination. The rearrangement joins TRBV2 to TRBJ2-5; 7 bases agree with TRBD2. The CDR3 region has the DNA TGTGCCAGCGGCGGGGGTTATAAGAGAACCCAGTACTTC. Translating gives CASGGGYKRTQYF. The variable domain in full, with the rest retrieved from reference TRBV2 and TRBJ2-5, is EPEVTQTPSHQVTQMGQEVILRCVPISNHLYFYWYRQILGQKVEFLVSFYNNEISEKSEIFDDQFSVERPDGSNFTLKIRSTKLEDSAMYFCASGGGYKRTQYFGPGTRLLVL.